This T cell receptor (beta chain) was sequenced in a study of molecular identifiers for immune sequencing clone quantification. TCRdb ran MiXCR on the PCR reads and lists one entry per CDR3 protein. Here the sample spans tens of thousands of distinct CDR3 sequences, more than 15% being singletons. There are 13 residues in the CDR3. Germline loops: CDR1 SGDLS, CDR2 YYNGEE. Trimming removed 0 bases from V and 3 bases from J, with 7 bases in between. This clonotype was seen many times. Sequencing was done on a sample of naive CD8+ T cells from blood, with Jurkat cell RNA spiked in. Noted subset: FACS-sorted CD8+CD4-CCR7+CD45RA+ naive T cells. The clonotype was recovered from a human donor in good health. Some libraries in this study had Jurkat cell RNA spiked in. The chain uses TRBV9 and TRBJ2-7, with a tentative D call TRBD2 (6 bases). The CDR3, as DNA: TGTGCCAGCAGCGTAGTCGGGGGCTACGAGCAGTACTTC. It codes for CASSVVGGYEQYF.